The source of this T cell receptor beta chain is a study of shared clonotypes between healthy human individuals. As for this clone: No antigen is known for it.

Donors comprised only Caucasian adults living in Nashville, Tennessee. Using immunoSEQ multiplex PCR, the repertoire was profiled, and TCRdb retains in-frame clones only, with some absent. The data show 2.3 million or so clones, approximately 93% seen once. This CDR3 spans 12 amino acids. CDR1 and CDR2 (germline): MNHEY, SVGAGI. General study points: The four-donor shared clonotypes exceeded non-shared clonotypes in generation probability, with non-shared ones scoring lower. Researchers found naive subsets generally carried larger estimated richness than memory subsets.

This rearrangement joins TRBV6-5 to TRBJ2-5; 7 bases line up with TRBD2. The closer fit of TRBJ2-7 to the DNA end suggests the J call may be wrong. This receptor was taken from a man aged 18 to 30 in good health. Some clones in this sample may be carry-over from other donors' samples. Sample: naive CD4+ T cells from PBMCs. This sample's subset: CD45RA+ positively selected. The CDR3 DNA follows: TGTGCCAGCGCGCGGGGGACGGGCGAGCAGTACTTC. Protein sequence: CASARGTGEQYF.